This T cell receptor beta chain was observed in a study of T-cell reconstitution after alpha-beta-depleted transplantation in children (TCRdb year 2016). About the full investigation: The study quantitatively tracked T-cell immune reconstitution after TCRalphabeta/CD19-depleted allogeneic hematopoietic cell transplantation in children using TCR repertoire profiling.

This clonotype was recorded at least ten times. The specificity of this receptor is unknown. No much larger clonotype is one base removed from it; base qualities were not supplied. Including the terminal cysteine and phenylalanine, the CDR3 comprises 14 residues. The read is trimmed to its CDR3 DNA, 42 bases read in frame from base 1. Library method: PCR. For sequencing, an Illumina HiSeq 2500 was employed. To normalize quantification of the TCRbeta repertoire, the TCR libraries were built with molecular barcoding that relied on unique molecular identifiers. Using fastp trimming at Q25 and MiXCR clonotype assembly, TCRdb reanalyzed the public sequencing data and kept in-frame beta chains. Under each unique CDR3 protein, matching rows form one entry showing the most common genes and DNA. The sample table contains around 200,000 distinct CDR3 sequences; only one count was recorded for around 10% of them. Roughly 6.2% of the sample comes from the top ten.

This sample comprised PBMCs from the stem cell graft donor, obtained from the stem cell graft. This receptor was obtained from a human donor who donated a stem cell graft to a child with acute lymphoblastic leukemia. The chain links TRBV21-1 with TRBJ2-7; whether TRBD2, the table's D call, matches the DNA was not checked. TRBV21-1 is termed a pseudogene. The bases read TGTGCCAGCATCCAGGGCTCCTTCAAGCCAGACCAGTACTTC. This is translated as CASIQGSFKPDQYF.